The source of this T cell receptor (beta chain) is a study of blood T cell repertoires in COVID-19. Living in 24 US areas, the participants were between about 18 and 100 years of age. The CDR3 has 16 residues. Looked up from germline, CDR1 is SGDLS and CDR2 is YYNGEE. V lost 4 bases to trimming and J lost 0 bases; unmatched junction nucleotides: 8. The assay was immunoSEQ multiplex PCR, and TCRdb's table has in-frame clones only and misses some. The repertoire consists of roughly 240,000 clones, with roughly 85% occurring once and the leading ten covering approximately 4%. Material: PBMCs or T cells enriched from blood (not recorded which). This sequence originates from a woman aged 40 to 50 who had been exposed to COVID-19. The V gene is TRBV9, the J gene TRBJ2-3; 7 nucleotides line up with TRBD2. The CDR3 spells CASSPRLALSTDTQYF. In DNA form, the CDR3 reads TGTGCCAGCAGCCCCCGACTAGCCCTCAGCACAGATACGCAGTATTTT.